Sequencing of this T cell receptor beta chain was carried out in a study of regulatory T cells in long-lasting Graves disease. The overall study: Disease was considered persistent Graves' disease after over 5 years of antithyroid drugs (with positive TSH receptor antibodies).

Time point described: persistent/refractory GD, antithyroid drugs over 5 years with positive TRAb. From PBMCs, RNA was extracted and then used to make the TCR library. Construction of TCR beta libraries relied on iRepertoire HTBI primers and on Arm-PCR targeting CDR3 regions. Each CDR3 protein is one row after TCRdb ran MiXCR on the multiplex PCR reads. The repertoire has approximately 400,000 distinct CDR3 sequences, roughly a quarter of them found once; the top ten carry about a quarter. In this sample, this clonotype turned up many times. The CDR3 loop spans 16 amino acids. CDR1 MNHNS and CDR2 SASEGT come from the germline V gene. The V and J ends lost 2 bases and 2 bases respectively, with 15 bases between them.

Sequenced material: peripheral blood mononuclear cells (PBMCs), taken when the disease was refractory, from a patient treated with antithyroid drugs. This chain joins TRBV6-1 and TRBJ1-2, with D perhaps TRBD1 (5 bases). The sequence was obtained from a female donor with Graves disease. Here the CDR3 reads CASSEYGRRENYGYTF. In DNA, the CDR3 is TGTGCCAGCAGTGAATACGGGCGCAGGGAGAACTATGGCTACACCTTC.